Below, one T cell receptor (beta chain) is given with its context. A read error may produce the germline difference seen at one junction end. The CDR3 totals 20 residues. The V gene's germline CDR1 is SGHTA and CDR2 FQGNSA. The data derive from a study of control samples from healthy donors and cancer patients. TCRdb's table, derived via immunoSEQ multiplex PCR, lists solely in-frame clones and lacks some. Of 12,000 to 15,000 clones in the sample, roughly 80% were seen once. The source material was formalin-fixed, paraffin-embedded tissue. The chain is built from TRBV7-2 and TRBJ2-6; maybe TRBD1 (6 bases). This TCR was recovered from a female donor with lung cancer. Here the CDR3 DNA reads TGTGCCAGCAGCTTAGCGGGGTTAGGACAGTTCCCCTCTGGAGCCAACGTCCTGACTTTC. Translating gives CASSLAGLGQFPSGANVLTF.